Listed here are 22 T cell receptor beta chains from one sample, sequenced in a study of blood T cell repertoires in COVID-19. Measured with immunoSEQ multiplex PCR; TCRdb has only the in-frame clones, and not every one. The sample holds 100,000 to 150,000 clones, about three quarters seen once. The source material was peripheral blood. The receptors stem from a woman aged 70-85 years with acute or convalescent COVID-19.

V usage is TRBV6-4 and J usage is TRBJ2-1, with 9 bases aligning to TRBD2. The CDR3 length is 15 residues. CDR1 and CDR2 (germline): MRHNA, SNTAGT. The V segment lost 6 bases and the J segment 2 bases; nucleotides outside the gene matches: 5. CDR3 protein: CASSEAGGPYNEQFF. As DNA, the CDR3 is TGTGCCAGCAGCGAAGCGGGGGGTCCCTACAATGAGCAGTTCTTC.

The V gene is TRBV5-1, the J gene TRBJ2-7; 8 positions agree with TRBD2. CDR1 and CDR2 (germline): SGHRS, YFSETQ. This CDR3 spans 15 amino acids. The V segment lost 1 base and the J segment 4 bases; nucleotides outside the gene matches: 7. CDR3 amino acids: CASSLLASGLYEQYF. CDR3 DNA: TGCGCCAGCAGCTTGTTAGCTAGCGGGCTATACGAGCAGTACTTC.

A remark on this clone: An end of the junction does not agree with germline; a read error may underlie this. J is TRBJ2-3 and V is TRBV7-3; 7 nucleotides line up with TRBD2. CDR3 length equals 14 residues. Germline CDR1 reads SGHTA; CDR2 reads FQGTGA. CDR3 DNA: TGTGCCAGCAGCTTAAGCGGGAGCACGGATACGCAGTATTTT. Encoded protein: CASSLSGSTDTQYF.

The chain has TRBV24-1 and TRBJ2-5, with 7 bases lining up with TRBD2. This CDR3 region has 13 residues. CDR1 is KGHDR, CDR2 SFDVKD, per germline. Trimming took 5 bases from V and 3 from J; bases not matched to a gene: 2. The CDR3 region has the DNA TGTGCCACCAGTGTTGGGGGGGAAGAGACCCAGTACTTC. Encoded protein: CATSVGGEETQYF.

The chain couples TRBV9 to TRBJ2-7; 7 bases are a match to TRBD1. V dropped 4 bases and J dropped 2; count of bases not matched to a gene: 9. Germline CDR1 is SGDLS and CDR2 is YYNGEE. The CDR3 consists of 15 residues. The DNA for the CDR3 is TGTGCCAGCAGCATCCACAGGGGATTAGCCTACGAGCAGTACTTC. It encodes CASSIHRGLAYEQYF.

CDR3 region: CASSLERLVSGANVLTF. The CDR3 coding sequence is TGTGCCAGCAGCTTGGAGCGTTTAGTCTCTGGGGCCAACGTCCTGACTTTC. The chain employs TRBV5-4 and TRBJ2-6, with unresolved D. V lost 0 bases to trimming and J lost 0 bases, with 10 bases between them. Germline V gives CDR1 SGHNT, CDR2 YYREEE (reference sequence). The CDR3 runs 17 residues. Drawing the rest from reference TRBV5-4 and TRBJ2-6, the complete variable domain is ETGVTQSPTHLIKTRGQQVTLRCSSQSGHNTVSWYQQALGQGPQFIFQYYREEENGRGNFPPRFSGLQFPNYSSELNVNALELDDSALYLCASSLERLVSGANVLTFGAGSRLTVL.

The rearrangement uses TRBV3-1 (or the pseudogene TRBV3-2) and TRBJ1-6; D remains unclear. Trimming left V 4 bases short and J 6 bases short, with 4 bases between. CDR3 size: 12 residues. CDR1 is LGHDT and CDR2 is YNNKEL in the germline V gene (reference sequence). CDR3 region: CASSPLNSPLHF. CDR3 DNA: TGTGCCAGCAGCCCCCTTAATTCACCCCTCCACTTT.

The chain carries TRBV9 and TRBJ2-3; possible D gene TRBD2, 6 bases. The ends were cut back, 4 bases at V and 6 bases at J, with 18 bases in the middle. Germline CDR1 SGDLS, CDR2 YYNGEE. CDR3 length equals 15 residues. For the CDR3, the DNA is TGTGCCAGCAGCACTCGGGACTCCTGGGGGGATACGCAGTATTTT. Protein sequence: CASSTRDSWGDTQYF.

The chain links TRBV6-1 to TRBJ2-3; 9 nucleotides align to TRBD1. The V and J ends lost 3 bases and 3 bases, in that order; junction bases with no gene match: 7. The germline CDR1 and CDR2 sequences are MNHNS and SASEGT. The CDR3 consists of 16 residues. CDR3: CASSDGGQGGTDTQYF. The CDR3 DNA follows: TGTGCCAGCAGTGATGGGGGACAGGGAGGGACAGATACGCAGTATTTT.

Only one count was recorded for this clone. In DNA form, the CDR3 reads TGTGCCACGAGACAGTTTCCAAATTCACCCCTCCACTTT. Protein: CATRQFPNSPLHF. The chain recombines TRBV5-5 with TRBJ1-6; D is possibly TRBD1 (5 bases). The CDR3 spans 13 residues. Per germline, CDR1 SGHKS and CDR2 YYEKEE (reference sequence). V lost 9 bases and J lost 7, with 14 bases in between.

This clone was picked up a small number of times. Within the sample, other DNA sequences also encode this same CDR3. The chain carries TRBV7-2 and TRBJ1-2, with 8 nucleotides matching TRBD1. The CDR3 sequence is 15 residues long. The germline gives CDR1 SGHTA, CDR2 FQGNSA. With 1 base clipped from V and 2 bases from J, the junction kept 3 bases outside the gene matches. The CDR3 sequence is CASSLVQGANYGYTF. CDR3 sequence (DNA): TGTGCCAGCAGCTTAGTGCAGGGGGCGAACTATGGCTACACCTTC.

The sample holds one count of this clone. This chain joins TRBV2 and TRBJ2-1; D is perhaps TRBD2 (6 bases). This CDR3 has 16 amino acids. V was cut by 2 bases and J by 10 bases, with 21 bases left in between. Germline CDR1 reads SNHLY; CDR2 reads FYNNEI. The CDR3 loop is CASSENPPSAGQEQFF. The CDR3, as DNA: TGTGCCAGCAGTGAAAATCCCCCCTCAGCGGGTCAGGAGCAGTTCTTC.

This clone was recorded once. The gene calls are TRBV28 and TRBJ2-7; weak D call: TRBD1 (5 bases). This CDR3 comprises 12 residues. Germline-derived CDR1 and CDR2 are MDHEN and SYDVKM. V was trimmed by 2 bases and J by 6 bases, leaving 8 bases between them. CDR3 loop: CASSLRGGEQYF. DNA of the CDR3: TGTGCCAGCAGTTTAAGGGGTGGCGAGCAGTACTTC. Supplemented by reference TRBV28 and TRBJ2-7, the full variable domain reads DVKVTQSSRYLVKRTGEKVFLECVQDMDHENMFWYRQDPGLGLRLIYFSYDVKMKEKGDIPEGYSVSREKKERFSLILESASTNQTSMYLCASSLRGGEQYFGPGTRLTVT.

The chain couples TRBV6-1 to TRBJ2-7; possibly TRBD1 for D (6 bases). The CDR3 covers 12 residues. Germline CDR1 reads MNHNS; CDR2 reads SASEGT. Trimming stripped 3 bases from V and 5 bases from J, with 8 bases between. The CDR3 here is CASSEWTDEQYF. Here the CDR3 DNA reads TGTGCCAGCAGTGAGTGGACAGACGAGCAGTACTTC.

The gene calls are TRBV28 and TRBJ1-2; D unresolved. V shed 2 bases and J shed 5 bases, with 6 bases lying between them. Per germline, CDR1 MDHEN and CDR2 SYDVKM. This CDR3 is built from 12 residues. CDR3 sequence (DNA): TGTGCCAGCAGTTTAACTCGGTATGGCTACACCTTC. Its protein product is CASSLTRYGYTF.

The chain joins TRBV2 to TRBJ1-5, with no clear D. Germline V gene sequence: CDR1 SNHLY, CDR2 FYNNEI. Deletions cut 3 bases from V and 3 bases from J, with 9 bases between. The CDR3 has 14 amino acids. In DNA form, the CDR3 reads TGTGCCAGCAGTGACTTGTTTTCCAATCAGCCCCAGCATTTT. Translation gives CASSDLFSNQPQHF.

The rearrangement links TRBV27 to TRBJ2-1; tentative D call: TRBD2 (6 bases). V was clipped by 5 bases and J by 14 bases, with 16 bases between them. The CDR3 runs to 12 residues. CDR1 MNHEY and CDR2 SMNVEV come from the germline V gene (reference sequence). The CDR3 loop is CASSIAGSGEFF. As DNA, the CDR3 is TGTGCCAGCAGTATCGCGGGATCTGGAGAGTTCTTC.

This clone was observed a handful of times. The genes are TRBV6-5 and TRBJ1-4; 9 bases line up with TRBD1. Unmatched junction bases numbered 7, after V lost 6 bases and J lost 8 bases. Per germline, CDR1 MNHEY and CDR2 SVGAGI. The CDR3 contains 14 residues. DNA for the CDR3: TGTGCCAGCAGGTTACAGGGGGCTCGAGAAAAACTGTTTTTT. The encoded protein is CASRLQGAREKLFF.

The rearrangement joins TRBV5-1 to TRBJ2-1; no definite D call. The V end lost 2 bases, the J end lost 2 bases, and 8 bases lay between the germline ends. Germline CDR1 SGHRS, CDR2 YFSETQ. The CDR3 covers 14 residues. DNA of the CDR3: TGCGCCAGCAGCTTCGGAGACGCCTACAATGAGCAGTTCTTC. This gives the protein CASSFGDAYNEQFF.

CDR3 sequence (DNA): TGTGCCAGCAGTCCTCGGACTAGCGGGCAACAGGGCAATGAGCAGTTCTTC. Its translation: CASSPRTSGQQGNEQFF. The chain has TRBV6-6 and TRBJ2-1; 11 bases map to TRBD2. Losses at the gene ends were 5 bases for V and 6 bases for J; bases not matched to a gene: 12. This CDR3 is 17 amino acids long. Germline V lookup: CDR1 MNHNY, CDR2 SVGAGI (reference sequence).

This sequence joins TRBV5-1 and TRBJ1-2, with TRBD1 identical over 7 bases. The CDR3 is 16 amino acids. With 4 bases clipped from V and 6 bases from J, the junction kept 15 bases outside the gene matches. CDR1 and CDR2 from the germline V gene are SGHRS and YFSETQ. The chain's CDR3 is CASSVGGPDPSDGYTF. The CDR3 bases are TGCGCCAGCAGCGTAGGGGGCCCCGACCCCTCCGATGGCTACACCTTC.

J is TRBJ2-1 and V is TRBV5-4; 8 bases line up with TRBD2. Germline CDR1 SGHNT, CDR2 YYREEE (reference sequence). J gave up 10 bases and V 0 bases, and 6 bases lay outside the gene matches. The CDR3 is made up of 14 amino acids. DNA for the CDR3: TGTGCCAGCAGCTTGGAGCGGGAGCTCGGCGAGCAGTTCTTC. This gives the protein CASSLERELGEQFF.